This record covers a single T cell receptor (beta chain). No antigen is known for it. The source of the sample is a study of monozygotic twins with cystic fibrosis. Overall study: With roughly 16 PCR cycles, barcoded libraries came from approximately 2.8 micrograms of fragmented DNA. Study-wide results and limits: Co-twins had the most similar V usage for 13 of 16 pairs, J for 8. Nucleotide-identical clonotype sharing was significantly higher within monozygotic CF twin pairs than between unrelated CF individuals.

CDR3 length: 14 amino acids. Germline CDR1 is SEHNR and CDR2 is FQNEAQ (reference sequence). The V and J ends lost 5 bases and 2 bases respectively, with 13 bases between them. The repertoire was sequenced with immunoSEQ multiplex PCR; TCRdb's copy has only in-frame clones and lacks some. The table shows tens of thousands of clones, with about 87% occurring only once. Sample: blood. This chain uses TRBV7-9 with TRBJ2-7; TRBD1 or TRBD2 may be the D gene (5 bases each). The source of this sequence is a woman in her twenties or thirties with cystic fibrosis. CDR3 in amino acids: CASSRPGPPYEQYF. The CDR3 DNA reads TGTGCCAGCAGCCGACCGGGACCCCCCTACGAGCAGTACTTC.